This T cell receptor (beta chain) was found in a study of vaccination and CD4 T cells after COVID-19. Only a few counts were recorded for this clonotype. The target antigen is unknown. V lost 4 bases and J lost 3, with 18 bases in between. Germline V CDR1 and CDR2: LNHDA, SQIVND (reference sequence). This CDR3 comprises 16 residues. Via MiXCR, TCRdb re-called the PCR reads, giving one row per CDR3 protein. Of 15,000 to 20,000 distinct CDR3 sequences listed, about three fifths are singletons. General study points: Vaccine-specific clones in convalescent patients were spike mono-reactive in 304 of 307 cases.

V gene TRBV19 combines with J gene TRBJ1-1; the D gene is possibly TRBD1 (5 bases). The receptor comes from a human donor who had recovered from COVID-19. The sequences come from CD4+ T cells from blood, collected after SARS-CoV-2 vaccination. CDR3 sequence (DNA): TGTGCCAGTAGTAACCTAGGGACCTATGAGGACACTGAAGCTTTCTTT. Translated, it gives CASSNLGTYEDTEAFF.